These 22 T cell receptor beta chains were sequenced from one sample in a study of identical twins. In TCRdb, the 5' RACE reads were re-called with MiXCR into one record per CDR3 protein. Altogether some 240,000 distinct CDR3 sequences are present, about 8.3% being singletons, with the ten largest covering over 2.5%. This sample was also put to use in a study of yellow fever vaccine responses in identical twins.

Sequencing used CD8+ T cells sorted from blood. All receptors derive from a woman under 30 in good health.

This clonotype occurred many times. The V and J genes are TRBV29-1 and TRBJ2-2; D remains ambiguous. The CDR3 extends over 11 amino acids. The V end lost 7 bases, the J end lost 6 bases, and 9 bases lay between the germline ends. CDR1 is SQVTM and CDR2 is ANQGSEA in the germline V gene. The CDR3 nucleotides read TGCAGCGCCCGCCGAGCCGGGGAGCTGTTTTTT. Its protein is CSARRAGELFF.

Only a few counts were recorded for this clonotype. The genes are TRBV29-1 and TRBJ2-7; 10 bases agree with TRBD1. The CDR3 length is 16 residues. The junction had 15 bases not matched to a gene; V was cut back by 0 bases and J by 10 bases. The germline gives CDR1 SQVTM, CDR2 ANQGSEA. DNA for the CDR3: TGCAGCGTTGAAGATATATTACTCGAGGGACAGGGGTTTCAGTACTTC. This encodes CSVEDILLEGQGFQYF.

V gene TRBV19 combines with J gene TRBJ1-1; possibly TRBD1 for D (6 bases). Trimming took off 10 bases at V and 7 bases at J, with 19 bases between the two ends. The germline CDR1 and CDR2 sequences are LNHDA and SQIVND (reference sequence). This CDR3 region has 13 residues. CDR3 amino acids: CATNLGQGFEAFF. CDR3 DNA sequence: TGTGCCACCAACCTAGGGCAGGGGTTTGAAGCTTTCTTT.

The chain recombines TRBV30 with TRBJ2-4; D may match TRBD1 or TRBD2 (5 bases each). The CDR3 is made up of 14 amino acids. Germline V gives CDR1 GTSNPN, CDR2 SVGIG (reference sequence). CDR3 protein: CAYRDPYLINIQYF. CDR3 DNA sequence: TGTGCGTACCGGGACCCCTACCTCATAAACATTCAGTACTTC.

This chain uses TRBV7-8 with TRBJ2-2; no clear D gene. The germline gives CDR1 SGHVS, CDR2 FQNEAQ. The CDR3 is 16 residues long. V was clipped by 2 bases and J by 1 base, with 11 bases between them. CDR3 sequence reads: CASSLFPGGNTGELFF. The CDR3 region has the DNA TGTGCCAGCAGCTTATTTCCAGGCGGGAACACCGGGGAGCTGTTTTTT.

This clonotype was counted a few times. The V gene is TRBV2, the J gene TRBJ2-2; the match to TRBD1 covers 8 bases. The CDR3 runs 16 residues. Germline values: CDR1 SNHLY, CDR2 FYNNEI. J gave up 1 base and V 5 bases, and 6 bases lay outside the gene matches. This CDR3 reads CASSPGQAKNTGELFF. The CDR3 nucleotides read TGTGCCAGCAGTCCGGGACAGGCAAAGAACACCGGGGAGCTGTTTTTT.

This chain's CDR3 is CASSYSPLAGVQETQYF. The CDR3 DNA reads as TGTGCCAGCAGTTACTCCCCGCTAGCGGGGGTCCAAGAGACCCAGTACTTC. The chain employs TRBV6-2 or TRBV6-3 and TRBJ2-5, with 10 bases fitting TRBD2. V shed 0 bases, J shed 1 base, and the junction held 5 bases outside the gene matches. The CDR3 consists of 17 residues. Germline V gene lookup returns CDR1 MNHEY and CDR2 SVGEGT.

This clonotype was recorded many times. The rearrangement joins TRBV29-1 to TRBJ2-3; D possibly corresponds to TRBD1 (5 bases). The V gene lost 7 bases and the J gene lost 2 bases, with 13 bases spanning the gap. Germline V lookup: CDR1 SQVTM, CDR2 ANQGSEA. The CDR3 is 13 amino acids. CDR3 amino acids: CSGLQGNTDTQYF. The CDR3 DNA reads TGCAGCGGACTCCAGGGAAACACAGATACGCAGTATTTT.

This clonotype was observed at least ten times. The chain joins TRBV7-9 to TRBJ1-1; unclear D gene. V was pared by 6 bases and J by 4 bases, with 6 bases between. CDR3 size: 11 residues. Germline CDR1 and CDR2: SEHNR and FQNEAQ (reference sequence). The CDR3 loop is CASSTSTEAFF. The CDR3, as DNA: TGTGCCAGCAGTACATCCACTGAAGCTTTCTTT.

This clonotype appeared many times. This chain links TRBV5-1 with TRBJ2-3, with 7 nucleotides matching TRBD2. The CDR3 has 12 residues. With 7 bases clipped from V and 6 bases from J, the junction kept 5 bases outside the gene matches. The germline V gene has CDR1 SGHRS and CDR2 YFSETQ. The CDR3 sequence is CASGGGGDTQYF. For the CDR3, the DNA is TGCGCCAGCGGCGGGGGTGGCGATACGCAGTATTTT.

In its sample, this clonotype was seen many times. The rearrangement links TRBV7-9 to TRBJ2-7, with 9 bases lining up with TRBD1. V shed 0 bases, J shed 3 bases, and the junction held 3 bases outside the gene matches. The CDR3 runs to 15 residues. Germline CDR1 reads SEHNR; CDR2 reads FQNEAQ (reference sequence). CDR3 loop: CASSLAPGQGYEQYF. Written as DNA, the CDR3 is TGTGCCAGCAGCTTAGCCCCGGGACAGGGCTACGAGCAGTACTTC.

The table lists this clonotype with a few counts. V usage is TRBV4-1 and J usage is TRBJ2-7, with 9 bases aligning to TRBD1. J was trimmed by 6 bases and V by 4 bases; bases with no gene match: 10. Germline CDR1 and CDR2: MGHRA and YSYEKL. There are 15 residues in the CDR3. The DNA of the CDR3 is TGCGCCAGCAGCCGGGCCGGGACAGGGCATACCGAGCAGTACTTC. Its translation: CASSRAGTGHTEQYF.

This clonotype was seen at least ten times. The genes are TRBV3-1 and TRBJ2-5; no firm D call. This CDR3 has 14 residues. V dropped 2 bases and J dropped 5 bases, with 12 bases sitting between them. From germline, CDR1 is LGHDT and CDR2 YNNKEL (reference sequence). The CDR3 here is CASSQRPIGETQYF. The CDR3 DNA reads TGTGCCAGCAGCCAACGACCCATCGGGGAGACCCAGTACTTC.

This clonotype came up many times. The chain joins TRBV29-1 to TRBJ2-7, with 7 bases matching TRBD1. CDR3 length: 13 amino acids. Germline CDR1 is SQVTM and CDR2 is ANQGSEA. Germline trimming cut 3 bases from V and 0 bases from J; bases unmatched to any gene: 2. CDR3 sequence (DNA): TGCAGCGTTGAGGACAGGAGCTCCTACGAGCAGTACTTC. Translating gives CSVEDRSSYEQYF.

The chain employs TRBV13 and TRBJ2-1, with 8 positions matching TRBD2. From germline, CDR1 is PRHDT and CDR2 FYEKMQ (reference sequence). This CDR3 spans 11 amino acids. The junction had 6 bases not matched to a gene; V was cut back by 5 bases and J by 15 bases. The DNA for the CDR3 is TGTGCCAGCAGCGCGCGGGGGGAGGTGTTCTTC. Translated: CASSARGEVFF.

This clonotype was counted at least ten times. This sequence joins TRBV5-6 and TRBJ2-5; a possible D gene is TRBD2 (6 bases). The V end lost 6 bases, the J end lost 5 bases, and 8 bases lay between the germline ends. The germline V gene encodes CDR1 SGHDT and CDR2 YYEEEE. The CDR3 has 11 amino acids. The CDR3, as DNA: TGTGCCAGCACCCGGGGGGAGACCCAGTACTTC. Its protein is CASTRGETQYF.

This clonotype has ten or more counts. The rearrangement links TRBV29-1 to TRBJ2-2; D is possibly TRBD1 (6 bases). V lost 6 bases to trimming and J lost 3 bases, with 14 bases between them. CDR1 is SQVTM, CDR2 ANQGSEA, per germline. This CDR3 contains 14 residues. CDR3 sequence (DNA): TGCAGCGTCGCACCGACAGGCTACACCGGGGAGCTGTTTTTT. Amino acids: CSVAPTGYTGELFF.

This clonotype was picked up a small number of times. The DNA of the CDR3 is TGTGCCAGCAGCTTAACCGGGCGTAGAGACACTGAAGCTTTCTTT. Translating gives CASSLTGRRDTEAFF. The rearrangement joins TRBV7-9 to TRBJ1-1, with D uncertain. The germline V gene has CDR1 SEHNR and CDR2 FQNEAQ (reference sequence). The CDR3 is made up of 15 amino acids. V lost 2 bases and J 3 bases, leaving 13 bases between the germline ends.

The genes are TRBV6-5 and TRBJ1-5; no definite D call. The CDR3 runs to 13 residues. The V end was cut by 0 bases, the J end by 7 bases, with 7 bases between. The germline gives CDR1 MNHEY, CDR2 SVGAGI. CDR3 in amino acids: CASSYSAGQPQHF. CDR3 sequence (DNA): TGTGCCAGCAGTTACTCGGCGGGGCAGCCCCAGCATTTT.

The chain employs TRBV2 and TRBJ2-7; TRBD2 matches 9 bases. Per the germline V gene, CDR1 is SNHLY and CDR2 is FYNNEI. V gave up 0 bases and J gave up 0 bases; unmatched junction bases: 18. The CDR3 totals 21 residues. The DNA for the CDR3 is TGTGCCAGCAGTGAAGCCCCCACTGTAGCGGGGGCCCCAACCCTCTCCTACGAGCAGTACTTC. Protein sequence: CASSEAPTVAGAPTLSYEQYF.

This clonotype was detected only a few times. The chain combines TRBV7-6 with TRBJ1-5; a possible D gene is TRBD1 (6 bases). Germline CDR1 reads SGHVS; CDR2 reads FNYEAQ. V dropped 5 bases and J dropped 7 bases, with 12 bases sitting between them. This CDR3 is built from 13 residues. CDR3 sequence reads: CASSGDIDQPQHF. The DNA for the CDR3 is TGTGCCAGCAGCGGGGACATCGACCAGCCCCAGCATTTT.

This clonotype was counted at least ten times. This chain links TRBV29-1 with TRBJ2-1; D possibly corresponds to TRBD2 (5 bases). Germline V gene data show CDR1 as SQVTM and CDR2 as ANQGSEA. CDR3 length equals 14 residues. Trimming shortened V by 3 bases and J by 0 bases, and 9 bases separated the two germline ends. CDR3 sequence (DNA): TGCAGCGTTGACCCCGAGGGCTCCTACAATGAGCAGTTCTTC. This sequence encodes CSVDPEGSYNEQFF.